One and the same sample provided the 2 T cell receptor beta chains below, sequenced in a study of OX40 agonist ivuxolimab in advanced cancers. The library was made by the immunoSEQ multiplex PCR assay. TCRdb mirrors the immuneACCESS table, restricted to in-frame sequences. Some clones are absent from its copies; in checked studies, under half trace to an unresolved V gene, and the reason for the others is unknown. Counted in this sample were 35,000 to 50,000 clones; about 90% of them appeared once. The ten largest clones add up to less than 1.3% of the sample. Sample: CD4+ or CD8+ T cells sorted from blood, taken in a trial of the OX40 agonist ivuxolimab. These receptors all come from an adult with an advanced solid tumor such as melanoma, head and neck, liver or kidney cancer.

The chain has TRBV5-1 and TRBJ2-7; TRBD2 agrees at 9 bases. The V gene's germline CDR1 is SGHRS and CDR2 YFSETQ. CDR3 length: 12 amino acids. V was pared by 5 bases and J by 5 bases, with 2 bases of the junction left unmatched. In nucleotides, the CDR3 is TGCGCCAGCAGTCCTAGCGGGAACGAGCAGTACTTC. Protein product: CASSPSGNEQYF.

This chain uses TRBV30 with TRBJ1-4; D is ambiguous. The germline V gene has CDR1 GTSNPN and CDR2 SVGIG (reference sequence). This CDR3 comprises 14 residues. The ends were cut back, 0 bases at V and 8 bases at J, with 13 bases in the middle. In nucleotides, the CDR3 is TGTGCCTGGAGTGTAAAAGGATTAAGCGAAAAACTGTTTTTT. Translation gives CAWSVKGLSEKLFF. Supplemented by reference TRBV30 and TRBJ1-4, the full variable domain reads SQTIHQWPATLVQPVGSPLSLECTVEGTSNPNLYWYRQAAGRGLQLLFYSVGIGQISSEVPQNLSASRPQDRQFILSSKKLLLSDSGFYLCAWSVKGLSEKLFFGSGTQLSVL.